One and the same sample provided the 16 T cell receptor beta chains below, sequenced in a study of T cell clones after liver transplantation. Using immunoSEQ multiplex PCR, the repertoire was profiled, and TCRdb retains in-frame clones only, with some absent. The sample includes 50,000 to 70,000 clones, about 70% of them seen just once. The source was CD4+ T cells from blood, collected at the roughly 16-month timepoint. The receptors were gathered from a human patient who received a liver transplant. Some T cells may be graft donor cells.

This sequence joins TRBV25-1 and TRBJ1-1; no definite D call. V dropped 0 bases and J dropped 4 bases, with 9 bases sitting between them. Per germline, CDR1 MGHDK and CDR2 SYGVNS. This CDR3 contains 14 residues. Here the CDR3 reads CASSEYTGSTEAFF. CDR3 DNA: TGTGCCAGCAGTGAATATACCGGGAGCACTGAAGCTTTCTTT.

This clone has a handful of counts. The gene calls are TRBV7-2 and TRBJ2-4; D unclear. From germline, CDR1 is SGHTA and CDR2 FQGNSA. The length of the CDR3 is 16 residues. V gave up 1 base and J gave up 0 bases, with 10 bases separating them. This CDR3 reads CASSLVGDLAKNIQYF. The CDR3 DNA is TGTGCCAGCAGCTTAGTTGGGGATCTAGCCAAAAACATTCAGTACTTC.

This chain uses TRBV6-5 with TRBJ1-2; no clear D gene. Between the trimmed V and J ends, which lost 0 bases and 4 bases, there was a span of 12 bases. The CDR3 spans 15 residues. CDR1 and CDR2 from the germline V gene are MNHEY and SVGAGI. DNA for the CDR3: TGTGCCAGCAGTTACTCGGTGGCGGAATTCTATGGCTACACCTTC. This encodes CASSYSVAEFYGYTF.

The chain links TRBV19 to TRBJ1-2; D is ambiguous. V lost 6 bases to trimming and J lost 3 bases, with 20 bases between them. The CDR3 sequence is 16 residues long. Germline CDR1 and CDR2: LNHDA and SQIVND (reference sequence). CDR3 bases: TGTGCCAGTAGAAGACGAGAGGGCAGCCAGGACTATGGCTACACCTTC. Amino acid sequence: CASRRREGSQDYGYTF.

This clone was seen a single time. The CDR3 here is CASSLDGSPLHF. The DNA of the CDR3 is TGTGCCAGCAGCTTGGACGGTTCACCCCTCCACTTT. This chain uses TRBV5-4 with TRBJ1-6; no clear D gene. The CDR3 extends over 12 amino acids. Per the germline V gene, CDR1 is SGHNT and CDR2 is YYREEE (reference sequence). V dropped 0 bases and J dropped 9 bases, with 4 bases sitting between them. Filled out from reference TRBV5-4 and TRBJ1-6, the complete variable domain reads ETGVTQSPTHLIKTRGQQVTLRCSSQSGHNTVSWYQQALGQGPQFIFQYYREEENGRGNFPPRFSGLQFPNYSSELNVNALELDDSALYLCASSLDGSPLHFGNGTRLTVT.

The CDR3 is CASSLDRVAQPQHF. DNA for the CDR3: TGTGCCAGCAGCTTAGACAGGGTCGCTCAGCCCCAGCATTTT. J is TRBJ1-5 and V is TRBV7-2, with D perhaps matching TRBD1 (6 bases). The CDR3 runs 14 residues. CDR1 and CDR2 from the germline V gene are SGHTA and FQGNSA. Between the trimmed V and J ends, which lost 1 base and 6 bases, there was a span of 10 bases.

This chain joins TRBV5-4 and TRBJ2-3; D tentatively reads TRBD1 or TRBD2 (6 bases each). The CDR3 spans 16 residues. Between the trimmed V and J ends, which lost 1 base and 0 bases, there was a span of 12 bases. CDR1 is SGHNT and CDR2 is YYREEE in the germline V gene (reference sequence). The CDR3 is CASSLKGGLSTDTQYF. Written as DNA, the CDR3 is TGTGCCAGCAGCTTGAAGGGGGGACTTAGCACAGATACGCAGTATTTT.

V is TRBV7-8 and J is TRBJ2-7; TRBD2 aligns across 7 bases. With 4 bases clipped from V and 9 bases from J, the junction kept 18 bases outside the gene matches. Germline V gene lookup returns CDR1 SGHVS and CDR2 FQNEAQ. CDR3 size: 16 residues. CDR3 in amino acids: CASSSSDGTIGVGQYV. Written as DNA, the CDR3 is TGTGCCAGCAGCTCATCAGATGGGACTATTGGGGTAGGGCAGTACGTC.

This chain uses TRBV30 with TRBJ1-3; TRBD1 matches at 7 bases. The CDR3 is 14 residues long. Germline V gene data show CDR1 as GTSNPN and CDR2 as SVGIG (reference sequence). Germline trimming cut 2 bases from V and 6 bases from J; bases unmatched to any gene: 7. The CDR3 nucleotides are TGTGCCTGGAGTATCGGGACAGTCGCAAACACCATATATTTT. Its translation is CAWSIGTVANTIYF. Filled out from reference TRBV30 and TRBJ1-3, the complete variable domain reads SQTIHQWPATLVQPVGSPLSLECTVEGTSNPNLYWYRQAAGRGLQLLFYSVGIGQISSEVPQNLSASRPQDRQFILSSKKLLLSDSGFYLCAWSIGTVANTIYFGEGSWLTVV.

The rearrangement joins TRBV5-8 to TRBJ2-3; D unclear. Germline-derived CDR1 and CDR2 are SGHTS and YDEGEE. The CDR3 consists of 11 residues. V lost 6 bases, J lost 2 bases, and 4 bases lay in between. CDR3 residues: CASTLTDTQYF. As DNA, the CDR3 is TGTGCCAGCACCCTCACAGATACGCAGTATTTT.

This clone was found a few times. The chain links TRBV13 to TRBJ2-2; D uncertain. The CDR3 has 15 residues. With 2 bases removed from V and 1 base from J, the gap between germline ends came to 8 bases. Germline CDR1 PRHDT, CDR2 FYEKMQ (reference sequence). The CDR3 loop reads CASSLHSGNTGELFF. The CDR3 bases are TGTGCCAGCAGCTTACACTCGGGGAACACCGGGGAGCTGTTTTTT.

This clone was recorded a few times. This chain connects TRBV7-2 to TRBJ2-3; unclear D gene. This CDR3 region has 15 residues. Trimming cost V 5 bases and J 0 bases, with 12 bases left between them. The germline V gene encodes CDR1 SGHTA and CDR2 FQGNSA. DNA for the CDR3: TGTGCCAGCAGCCCACAGCAAGGTAGCACAGATACGCAGTATTTT. As protein: CASSPQQGSTDTQYF.

V and J are TRBV18 and TRBJ2-7; D may be TRBD2 (5 bases). The germline V gene encodes CDR1 KGHSH and CDR2 LQKENI. The CDR3 sequence is 12 residues long. In DNA form, the CDR3 reads TGTGCCAGCTCAAACGCCGCGGGCGCCCAGCACGTC. Translated, it gives CASSNAAGAQHV.

The chain is built from TRBV11-2 and TRBJ2-3, with 11 nucleotides matching TRBD2. The CDR3 has 16 amino acids. Germline V gives CDR1 SGHAT, CDR2 FQNNGV. V was pared by 4 bases and J by 2 bases, with 5 bases of the junction left unmatched. This CDR3 is CASSSGTSGPTDTQYF. CDR3 sequence (DNA): TGTGCCAGCAGCTCAGGGACTAGCGGTCCCACAGATACGCAGTATTTT.

The chain links TRBV30 to TRBJ2-2; 9 bases line up with TRBD1. In germline, CDR1 is GTSNPN, CDR2 SVGIG (reference sequence). This CDR3 spans 19 amino acids. V was clipped by 2 bases and J by 8 bases; unmatched bases: 21. The CDR3 DNA sequence: TGTGCCTGGAGTTTCCCGGGACAGGGAATTTTTCTTCGTATGGGGGAGCTGTTTTTT. It specifies CAWSFPGQGIFLRMGELFF. The full variable domain, in which reference TRBV30 and TRBJ2-2 provide the parts outside the CDR3, is SQTIHQWPATLVQPVGSPLSLECTVEGTSNPNLYWYRQAAGRGLQLLFYSVGIGQISSEVPQNLSASRPQDRQFILSSKKLLLSDSGFYLCAWSFPGQGIFLRMGELFFGEGSRLTVL.

The chain couples TRBV19 to TRBJ2-7; possibly TRBD2 for D (5 bases). Germline V CDR1 and CDR2: LNHDA, SQIVND (reference sequence). Trimming cost V 4 bases and J 1 base, with 11 bases left between them. The CDR3 is 14 amino acids. CDR3 sequence reads: CASSSADLSYEQYF. The CDR3 region has the DNA TGTGCCAGTAGTAGTGCGGACTTATCCTACGAGCAGTACTTC.